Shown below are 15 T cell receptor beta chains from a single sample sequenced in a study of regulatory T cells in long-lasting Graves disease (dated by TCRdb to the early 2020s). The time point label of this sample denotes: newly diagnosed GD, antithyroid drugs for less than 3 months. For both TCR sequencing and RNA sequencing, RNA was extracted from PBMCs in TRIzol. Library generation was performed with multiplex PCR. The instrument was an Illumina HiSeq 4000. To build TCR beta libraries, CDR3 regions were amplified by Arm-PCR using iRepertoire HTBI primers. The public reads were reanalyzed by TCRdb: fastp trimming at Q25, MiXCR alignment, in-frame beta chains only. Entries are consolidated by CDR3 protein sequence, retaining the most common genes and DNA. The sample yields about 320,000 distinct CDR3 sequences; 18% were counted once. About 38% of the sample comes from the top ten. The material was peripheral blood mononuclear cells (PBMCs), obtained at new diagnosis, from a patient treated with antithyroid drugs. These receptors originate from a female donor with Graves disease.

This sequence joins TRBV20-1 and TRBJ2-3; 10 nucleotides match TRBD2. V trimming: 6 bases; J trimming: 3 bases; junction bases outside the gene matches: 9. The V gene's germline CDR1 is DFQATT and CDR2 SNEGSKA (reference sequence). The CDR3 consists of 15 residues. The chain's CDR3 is CSALPLAGVTDTQYF. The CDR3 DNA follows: TGCAGTGCATTACCCCTAGCGGGAGTTACAGATACGCAGTATTTT.

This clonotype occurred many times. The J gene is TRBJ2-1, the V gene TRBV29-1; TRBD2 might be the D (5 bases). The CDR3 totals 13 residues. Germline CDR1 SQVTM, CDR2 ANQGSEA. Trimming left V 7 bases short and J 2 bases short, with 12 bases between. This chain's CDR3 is CSARGSTYNEQFF. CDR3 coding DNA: TGCAGCGCCCGAGGGAGTACCTACAATGAGCAGTTCTTC.

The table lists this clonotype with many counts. Here the CDR3 DNA reads TGTGCCAGCAGTTTTGGCAGTCCGGACTACGAGCAGTACTTC. Translated, it gives CASSFGSPDYEQYF. The rearrangement joins TRBV12-3 or TRBV12-4 to TRBJ2-7; D uncertain. There are 14 residues in the CDR3. The ends were cut back, 3 bases at V and 3 bases at J, with 12 bases in the middle.

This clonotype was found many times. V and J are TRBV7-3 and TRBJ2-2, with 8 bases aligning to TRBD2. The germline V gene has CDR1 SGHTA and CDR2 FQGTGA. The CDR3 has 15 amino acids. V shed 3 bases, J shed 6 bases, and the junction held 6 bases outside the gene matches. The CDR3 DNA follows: TGTGCCAGCAGCTTCGAGGGCGGGAGGTCCGGGGAGCTGTTTTTT. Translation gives CASSFEGGRSGELFF. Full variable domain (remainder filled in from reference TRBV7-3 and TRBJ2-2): GAGVSQTPSNKVTEKGKYVELRCDPISGHTALYWYRQSLGQGPEFLIYFQGTGAADDSGLPNDRFFAVRPEGSVSTLKIQRTERGDSAVYLCASSFEGGRSGELFFGEGSRLTVL.

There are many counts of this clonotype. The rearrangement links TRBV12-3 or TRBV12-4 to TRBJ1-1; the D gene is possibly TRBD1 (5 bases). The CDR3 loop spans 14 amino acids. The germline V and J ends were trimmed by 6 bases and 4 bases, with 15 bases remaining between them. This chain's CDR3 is CASRESRGSTEAFF. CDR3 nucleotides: TGTGCCAGCAGAGAAAGCCGGGGGAGCACTGAAGCTTTCTTT.

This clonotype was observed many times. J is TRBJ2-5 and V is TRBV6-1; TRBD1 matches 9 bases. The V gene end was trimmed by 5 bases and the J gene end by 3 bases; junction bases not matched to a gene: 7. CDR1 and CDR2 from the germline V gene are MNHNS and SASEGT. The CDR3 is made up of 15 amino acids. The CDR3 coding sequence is TGTGCCAGCAGTCGACTCCGGGACAGGGAAGAGACCCAGTACTTC. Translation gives CASSRLRDREETQYF.

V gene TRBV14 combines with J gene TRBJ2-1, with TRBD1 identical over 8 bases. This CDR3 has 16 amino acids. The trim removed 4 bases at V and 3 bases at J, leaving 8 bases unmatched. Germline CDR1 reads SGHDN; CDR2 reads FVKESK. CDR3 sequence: CASSPTSGTGYNEQFF. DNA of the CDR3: TGTGCCAGCAGCCCAACCTCCGGGACAGGCTACAATGAGCAGTTCTTC.

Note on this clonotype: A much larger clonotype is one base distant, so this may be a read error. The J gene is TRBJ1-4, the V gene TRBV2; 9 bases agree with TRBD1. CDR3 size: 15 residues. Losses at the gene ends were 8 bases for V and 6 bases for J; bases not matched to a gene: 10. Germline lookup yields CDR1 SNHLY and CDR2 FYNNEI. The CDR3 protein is CASGPWTGADEKLFF. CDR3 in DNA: TGTGCCAGCGGTCCCTGGACAGGGGCGGATGAAAAACTGTTTTTT.

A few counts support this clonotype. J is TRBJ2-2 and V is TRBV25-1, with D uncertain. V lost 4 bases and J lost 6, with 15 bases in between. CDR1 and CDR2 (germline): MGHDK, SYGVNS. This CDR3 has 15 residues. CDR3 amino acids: CASSGDVRSAGELFF. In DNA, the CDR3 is TGTGCCAGCAGTGGGGATGTCCGTAGTGCCGGGGAGCTGTTTTTT.

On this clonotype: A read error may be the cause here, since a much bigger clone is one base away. DNA for the CDR3: TGTGCCAGCAGTCCCCAGGGCGCGTCCCCGGCCGGGGAGCTGTTTTTT. It encodes CASSPQGASPAGELFF. The chain joins TRBV28 to TRBJ2-2; a possible D gene is TRBD1 (5 bases). Trimming removed 5 bases at V and 6 bases at J, with 19 bases between. The CDR3 sequence is 16 residues long. Germline V lookup: CDR1 MDHEN, CDR2 SYDVKM.

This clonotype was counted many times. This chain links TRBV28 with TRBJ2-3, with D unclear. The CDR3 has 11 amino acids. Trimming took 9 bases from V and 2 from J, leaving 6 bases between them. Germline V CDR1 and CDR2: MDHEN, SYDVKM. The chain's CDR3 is CARGNTDTQYF. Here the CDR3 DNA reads TGTGCCAGGGGGAACACAGATACGCAGTATTTT.

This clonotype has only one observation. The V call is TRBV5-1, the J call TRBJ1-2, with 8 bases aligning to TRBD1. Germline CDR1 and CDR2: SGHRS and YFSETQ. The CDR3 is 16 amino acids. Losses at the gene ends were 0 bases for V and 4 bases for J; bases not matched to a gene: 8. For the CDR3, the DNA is TGCGCCAGCAGCTTGGTAGCAGGGGGCATTAGCTATGGCTACACCTTC. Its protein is CASSLVAGGISYGYTF.

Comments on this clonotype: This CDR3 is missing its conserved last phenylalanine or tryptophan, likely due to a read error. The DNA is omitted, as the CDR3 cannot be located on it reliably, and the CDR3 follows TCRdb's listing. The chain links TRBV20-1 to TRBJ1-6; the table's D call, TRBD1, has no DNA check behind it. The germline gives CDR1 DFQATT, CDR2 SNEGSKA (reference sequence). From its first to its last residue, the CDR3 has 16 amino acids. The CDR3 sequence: CSARVPDRGDHSPLLL.

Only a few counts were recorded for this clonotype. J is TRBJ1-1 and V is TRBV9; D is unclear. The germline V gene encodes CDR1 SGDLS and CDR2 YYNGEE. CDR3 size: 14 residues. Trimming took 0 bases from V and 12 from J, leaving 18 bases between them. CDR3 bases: TGTGCCAGCAGCGTAGCTACGAGGGAAGGGATCACTTTCTTT. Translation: CASSVATREGITFF. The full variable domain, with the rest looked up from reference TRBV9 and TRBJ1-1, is DSGVTQTPKHLITATGQRVTLRCSPRSGDLSVYWYQQSLDQGLQFLIQYYNGEERAKGNILERFSAQQFPDLHSELNLSSLELGDSALYFCASSVATREGITFFGQGTRLTVV.

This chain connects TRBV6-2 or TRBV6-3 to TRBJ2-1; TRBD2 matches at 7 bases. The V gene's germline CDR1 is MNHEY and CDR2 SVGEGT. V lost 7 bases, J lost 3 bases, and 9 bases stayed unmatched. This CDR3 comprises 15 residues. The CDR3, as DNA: TGTGCCAGCAAATTAGGCGGGAGACTCTACAATGAGCAGTTCTTC. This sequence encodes CASKLGGRLYNEQFF.